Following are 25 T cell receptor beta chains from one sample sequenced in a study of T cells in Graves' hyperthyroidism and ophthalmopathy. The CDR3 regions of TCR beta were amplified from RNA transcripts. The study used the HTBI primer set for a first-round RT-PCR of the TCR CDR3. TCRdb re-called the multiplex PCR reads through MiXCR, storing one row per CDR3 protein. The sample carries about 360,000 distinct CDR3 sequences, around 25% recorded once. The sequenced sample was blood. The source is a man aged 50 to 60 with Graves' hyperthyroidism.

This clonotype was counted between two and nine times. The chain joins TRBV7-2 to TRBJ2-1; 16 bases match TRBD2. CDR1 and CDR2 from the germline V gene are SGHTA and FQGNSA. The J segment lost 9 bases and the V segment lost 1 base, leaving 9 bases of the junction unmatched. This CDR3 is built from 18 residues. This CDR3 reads CASSLGGLAGGTWGEQFF. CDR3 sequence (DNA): TGTGCCAGCAGCTTAGGGGGACTAGCGGGAGGGACGTGGGGTGAGCAGTTCTTC.

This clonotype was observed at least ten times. CDR3 sequence reads: CASSEAQTGDTEAFF. CDR3 sequence (DNA): TGTGCCAGCAGTGAAGCCCAAACAGGGGACACTGAAGCTTTCTTT. The chain recombines TRBV2 with TRBJ1-1; 7 positions match TRBD1. J was trimmed by 3 bases and V by 0 bases; bases with no gene match: 4. The CDR3 is made up of 15 amino acids. Germline V gene sequence: CDR1 SNHLY, CDR2 FYNNEI.

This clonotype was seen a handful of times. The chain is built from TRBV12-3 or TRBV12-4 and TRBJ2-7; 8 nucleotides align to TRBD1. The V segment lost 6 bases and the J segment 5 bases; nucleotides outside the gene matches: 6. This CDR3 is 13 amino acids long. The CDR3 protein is CASRDRVVNEQYF. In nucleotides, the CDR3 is TGTGCCAGCAGGGACAGGGTTGTGAACGAGCAGTACTTC.

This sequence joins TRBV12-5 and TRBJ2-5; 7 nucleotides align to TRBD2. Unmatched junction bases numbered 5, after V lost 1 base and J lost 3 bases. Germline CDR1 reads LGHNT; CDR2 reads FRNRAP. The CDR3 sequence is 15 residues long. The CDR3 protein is CASGLAPSGEETQYF. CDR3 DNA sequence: TGTGCTAGTGGTTTGGCCCCTAGCGGAGAAGAGACCCAGTACTTC.

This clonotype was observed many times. The CDR3 DNA follows: TGCAGCGTTGAACGAGGTGTGAACACTGAAGCTTTCTTT. Translation: CSVERGVNTEAFF. The rearrangement links TRBV29-1 to TRBJ1-1; D is unclear. The CDR3 length is 13 residues. Trimming left V 2 bases short and J 0 bases short, with 7 bases between. Germline V gene sequence: CDR1 SQVTM, CDR2 ANQGSEA. Complete variable domain (other parts from reference TRBV29-1 and TRBJ1-1): SAVISQKPSRDICQRGTSLTIQCQVDSQVTMMFWYRQQPGQSLTLIATANQGSEATYESGFVIDKFPISRPNLTFSTLTVSNMSPEDSSIYLCSVERGVNTEAFFGQGTRLTVV.

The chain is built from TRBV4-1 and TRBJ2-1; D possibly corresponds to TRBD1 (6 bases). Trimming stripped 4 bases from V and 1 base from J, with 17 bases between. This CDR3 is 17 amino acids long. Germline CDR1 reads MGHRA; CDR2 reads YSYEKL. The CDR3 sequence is CASSPSPGQVSYNEQFF. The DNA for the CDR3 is TGCGCCAGCAGCCCTAGCCCGGGACAAGTATCCTACAATGAGCAGTTCTTC.

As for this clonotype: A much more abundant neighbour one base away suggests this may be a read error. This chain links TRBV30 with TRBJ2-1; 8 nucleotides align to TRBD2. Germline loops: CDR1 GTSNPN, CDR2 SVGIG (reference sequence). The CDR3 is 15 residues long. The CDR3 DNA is TGTGCCTGGAGCAATAGCGGGACCTCCTACAGTGAGCAGTTCTTC. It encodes CAWSNSGTSYSEQFF. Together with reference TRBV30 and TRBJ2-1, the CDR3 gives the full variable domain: SQTIHQWPATLVQPVGSPLSLECTVEGTSNPNLYWYRQAAGRGLQLLFYSVGIGQISSEVPQNLSASRPQDRQFILSSKKLLLSDSGFYLCAWSNSGTSYSEQFFGPGTRLTVL.

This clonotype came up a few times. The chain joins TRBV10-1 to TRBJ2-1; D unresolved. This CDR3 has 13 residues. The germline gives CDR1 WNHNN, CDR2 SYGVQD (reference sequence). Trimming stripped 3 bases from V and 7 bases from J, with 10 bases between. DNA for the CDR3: TGCGCCAGCAGTGAAACGAGGCGGAATGAGCAGTTCTTC. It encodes CASSETRRNEQFF.

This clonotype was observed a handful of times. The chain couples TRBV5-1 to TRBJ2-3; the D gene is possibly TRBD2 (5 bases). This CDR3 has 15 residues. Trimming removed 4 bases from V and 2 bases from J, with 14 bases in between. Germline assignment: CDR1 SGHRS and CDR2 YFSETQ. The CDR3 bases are TGCGCCAGCAGCATAGCGATACAAGTCACAGATACGCAGTATTTT. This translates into CASSIAIQVTDTQYF. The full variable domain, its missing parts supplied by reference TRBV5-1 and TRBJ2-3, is KAGVTQTPRYLIKTRGQQVTLSCSPISGHRSVSWYQQTPGQGLQFLFEYFSETQRNKGNFPGRFSGRQFSNSRSEMNVSTLELGDSALYLCASSIAIQVTDTQYFGPGTRLTVL.

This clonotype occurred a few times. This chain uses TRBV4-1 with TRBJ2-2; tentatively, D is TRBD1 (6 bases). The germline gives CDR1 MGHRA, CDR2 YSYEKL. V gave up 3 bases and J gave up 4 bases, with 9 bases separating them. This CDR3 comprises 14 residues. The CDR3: CASSHEGGTGELFF. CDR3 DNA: TGCGCCAGCAGCCATGAAGGGGGCACCGGGGAGCTGTTTTTT.

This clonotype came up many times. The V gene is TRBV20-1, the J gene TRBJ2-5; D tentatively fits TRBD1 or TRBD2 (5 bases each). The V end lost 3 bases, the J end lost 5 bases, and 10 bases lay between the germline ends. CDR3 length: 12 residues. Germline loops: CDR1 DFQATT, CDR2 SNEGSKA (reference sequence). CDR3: CSASGDEETQYF. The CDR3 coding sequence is TGCAGTGCTAGCGGGGACGAGGAGACCCAGTACTTC.

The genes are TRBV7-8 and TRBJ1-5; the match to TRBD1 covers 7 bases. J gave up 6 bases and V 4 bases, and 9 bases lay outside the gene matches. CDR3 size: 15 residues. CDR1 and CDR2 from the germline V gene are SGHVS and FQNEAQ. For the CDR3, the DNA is TGTGCCAGCAGCTCCGACAGGGCAGAAGGTCAGCCCCAGCATTTT. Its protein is CASSSDRAEGQPQHF.

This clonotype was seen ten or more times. The CDR3 DNA sequence: TGTGCCAGCAGTTTAAGGAGACTAGCGGTTTACAATGAGCAGTTCTTC. It codes for CASSLRRLAVYNEQFF. This chain uses TRBV27 with TRBJ2-1; 9 bases agree with TRBD2. J was trimmed by 4 bases and V by 2 bases; bases with no gene match: 6. CDR1 and CDR2 from the germline V gene are MNHEY and SMNVEV (reference sequence). The CDR3 runs 16 residues.

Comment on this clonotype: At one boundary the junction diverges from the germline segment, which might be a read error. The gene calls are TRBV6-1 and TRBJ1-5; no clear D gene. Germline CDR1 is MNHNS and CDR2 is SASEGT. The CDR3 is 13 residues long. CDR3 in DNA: TGCGCCAGCAGTGCCGGGGATCGGCAGCCCCAGCATTTT. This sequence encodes CASSAGDRQPQHF.

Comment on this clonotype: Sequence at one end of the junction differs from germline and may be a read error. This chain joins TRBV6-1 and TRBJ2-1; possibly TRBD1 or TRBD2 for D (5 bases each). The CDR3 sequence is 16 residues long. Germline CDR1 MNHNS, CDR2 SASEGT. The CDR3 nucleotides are TGTGCCAGCAAAGTGGGGAGACAGAGCTCCCACAATGAGCAGTTCTTC. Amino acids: CASKVGRQSSHNEQFF.

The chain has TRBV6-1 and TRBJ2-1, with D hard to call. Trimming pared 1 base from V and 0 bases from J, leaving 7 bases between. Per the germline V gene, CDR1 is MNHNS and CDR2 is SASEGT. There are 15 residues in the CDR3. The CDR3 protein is CASSEVWSSYNEQFF. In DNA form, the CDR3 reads TGTGCCAGCAGTGAAGTTTGGAGCTCCTACAATGAGCAGTTCTTC.

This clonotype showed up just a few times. CDR3 in amino acids: CASSYSLNQPQHF. The CDR3 DNA reads TGTGCCAGCAGTTACTCGTTGAATCAGCCCCAGCATTTT. V usage is TRBV6-2 or TRBV6-3 and J usage is TRBJ1-5, with D uncertain. CDR3 size: 13 residues. V shed 0 bases and J shed 4 bases, with 4 bases lying between them. Germline assignment: CDR1 MNHEY and CDR2 SVGEGT.

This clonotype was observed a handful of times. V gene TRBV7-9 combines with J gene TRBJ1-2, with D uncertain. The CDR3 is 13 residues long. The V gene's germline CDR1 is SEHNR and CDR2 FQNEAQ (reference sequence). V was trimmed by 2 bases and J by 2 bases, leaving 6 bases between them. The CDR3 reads CASSLKLNYGYTF. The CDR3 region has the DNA TGTGCCAGCAGCTTAAAATTAAACTATGGCTACACCTTC.

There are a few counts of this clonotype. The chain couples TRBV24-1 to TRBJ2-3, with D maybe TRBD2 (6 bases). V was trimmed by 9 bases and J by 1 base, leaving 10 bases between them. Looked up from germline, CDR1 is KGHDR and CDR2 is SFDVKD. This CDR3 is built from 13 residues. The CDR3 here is CATAASGTDTQYF. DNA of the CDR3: TGTGCCACCGCGGCTAGCGGCACAGATACGCAGTATTTT.

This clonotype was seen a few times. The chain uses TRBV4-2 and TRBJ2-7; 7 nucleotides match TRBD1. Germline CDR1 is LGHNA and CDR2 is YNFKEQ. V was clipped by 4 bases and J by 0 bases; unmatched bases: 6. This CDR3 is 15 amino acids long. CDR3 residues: CASSLGRDSSYEQYF. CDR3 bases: TGTGCCAGCAGCCTGGGCCGGGACAGCTCCTACGAGCAGTACTTC.

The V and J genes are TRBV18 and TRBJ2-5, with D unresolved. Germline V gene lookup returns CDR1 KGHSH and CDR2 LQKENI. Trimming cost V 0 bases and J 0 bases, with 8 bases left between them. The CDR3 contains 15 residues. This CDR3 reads CASSPPSGNQETQYF. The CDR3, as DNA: TGTGCCAGCTCACCACCTAGTGGAAACCAAGAGACCCAGTACTTC.

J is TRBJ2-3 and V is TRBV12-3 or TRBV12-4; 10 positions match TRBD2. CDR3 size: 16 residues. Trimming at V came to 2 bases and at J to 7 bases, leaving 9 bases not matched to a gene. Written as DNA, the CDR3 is TGTGCCAGCAGTTTAACGGCTAGCGGGAGTCTATATACGCAGTATTTT. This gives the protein CASSLTASGSLYTQYF.

This CDR3 reads CSARRQPYSYEQYF. The CDR3 DNA follows: TGCAGTGCTAGAAGACAGCCGTACTCCTACGAGCAGTACTTC. The gene calls are TRBV20-1 and TRBJ2-7; D perhaps matches TRBD1 (5 bases). Germline values: CDR1 DFQATT, CDR2 SNEGSKA (reference sequence). V dropped 2 bases and J dropped 0 bases, with 11 bases sitting between them. The CDR3 has 14 residues.

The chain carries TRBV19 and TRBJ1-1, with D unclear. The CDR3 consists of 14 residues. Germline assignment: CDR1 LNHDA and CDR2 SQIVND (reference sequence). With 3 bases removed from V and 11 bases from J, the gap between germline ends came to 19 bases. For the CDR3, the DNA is TGTGCCAGTAGTATGTTGGGCGTGGATAGGGAGGCTTTCTTT. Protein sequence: CASSMLGVDREAFF.

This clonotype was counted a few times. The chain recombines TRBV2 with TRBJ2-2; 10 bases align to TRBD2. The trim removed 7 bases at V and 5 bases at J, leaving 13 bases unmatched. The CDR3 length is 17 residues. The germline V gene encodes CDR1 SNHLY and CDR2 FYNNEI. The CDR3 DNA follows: TGTGCCAGCACGGCGGTAGCGGGAGGCTTGGGAACCGGGGAGCTGTTTTTT. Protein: CASTAVAGGLGTGELFF.